This entry features one TCR beta chain sequence. Assay: immunoSEQ multiplex PCR; the TCRdb copy retains only in-frame clones and omits some. The table includes about 39,000 clones, approximately 85% detected once. The sample comes from a study of blood T cell repertoires in COVID-19. CDR3 size: 13 residues. Germline CDR1 and CDR2: MNHNS and SASEGT. V dropped 2 bases and J dropped 8 bases, with 9 bases sitting between them. The receptor's source is a man between 65 and 85 years old with acute or convalescent COVID-19. The sample taken for sequencing was peripheral blood. The chain is built from TRBV6-1 and TRBJ1-4; D is uncertain. CDR3 nucleotides: TGTGCCAGCAGTGAATGGAGAGGGGAAAAACTGTTTTTT. Its protein product is CASSEWRGEKLFF.